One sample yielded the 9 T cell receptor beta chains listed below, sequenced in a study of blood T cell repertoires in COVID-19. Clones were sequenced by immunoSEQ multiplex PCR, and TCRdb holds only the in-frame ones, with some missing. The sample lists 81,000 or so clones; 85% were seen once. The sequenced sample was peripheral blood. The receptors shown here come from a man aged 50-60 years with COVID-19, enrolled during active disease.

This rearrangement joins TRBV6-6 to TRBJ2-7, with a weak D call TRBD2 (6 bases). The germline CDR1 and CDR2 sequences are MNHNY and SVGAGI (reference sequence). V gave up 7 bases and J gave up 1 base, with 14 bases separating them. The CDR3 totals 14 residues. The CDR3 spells CASTFGSVSYEQYF. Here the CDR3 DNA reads TGTGCCAGCACCTTCGGGAGCGTTTCCTACGAGCAGTACTTC.

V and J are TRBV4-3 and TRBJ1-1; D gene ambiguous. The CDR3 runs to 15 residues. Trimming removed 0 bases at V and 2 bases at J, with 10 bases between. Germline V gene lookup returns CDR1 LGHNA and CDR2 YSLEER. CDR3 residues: CASSQDGQFNTEAFF. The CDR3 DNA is TGCGCCAGCAGCCAAGATGGCCAGTTTAACACTGAAGCTTTCTTT.

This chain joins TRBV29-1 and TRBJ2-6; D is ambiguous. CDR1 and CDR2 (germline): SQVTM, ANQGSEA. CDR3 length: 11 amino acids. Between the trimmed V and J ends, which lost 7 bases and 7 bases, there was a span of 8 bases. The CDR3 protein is CSADIANVLTF. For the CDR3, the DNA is TGCAGCGCCGACATTGCCAACGTCCTGACTTTC.

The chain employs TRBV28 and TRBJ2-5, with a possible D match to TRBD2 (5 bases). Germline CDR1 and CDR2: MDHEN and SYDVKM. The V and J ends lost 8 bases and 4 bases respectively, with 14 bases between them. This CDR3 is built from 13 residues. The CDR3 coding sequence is TGTGCCAGCTACGAGGGTGCGGGAGAGACCCAGTACTTC. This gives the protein CASYEGAGETQYF.

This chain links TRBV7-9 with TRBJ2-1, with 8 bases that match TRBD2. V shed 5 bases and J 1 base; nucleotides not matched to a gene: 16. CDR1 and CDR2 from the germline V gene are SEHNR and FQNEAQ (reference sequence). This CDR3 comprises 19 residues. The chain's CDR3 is CASSLIRSGRRTSYNEQFF. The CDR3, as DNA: TGTGCCAGCAGCCTAATCCGCAGCGGGAGAAGGACGTCCTACAATGAGCAGTTCTTC.

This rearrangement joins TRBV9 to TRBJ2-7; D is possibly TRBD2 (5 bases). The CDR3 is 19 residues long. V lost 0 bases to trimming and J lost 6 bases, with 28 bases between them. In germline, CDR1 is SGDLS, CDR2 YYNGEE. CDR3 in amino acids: CASSVGGISRTGAEGEQYF. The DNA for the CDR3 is TGTGCCAGCAGCGTAGGAGGCATTAGTAGGACGGGCGCCGAGGGCGAGCAGTACTTC.

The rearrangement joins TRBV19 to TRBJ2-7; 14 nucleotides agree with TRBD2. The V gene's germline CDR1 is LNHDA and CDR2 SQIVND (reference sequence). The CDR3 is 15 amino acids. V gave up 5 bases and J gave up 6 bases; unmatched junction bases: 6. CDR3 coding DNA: TGTGCCAGTAGTCGACTAGCGGGAGGGCCTTCCGAGCAGTACTTC. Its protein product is CASSRLAGGPSEQYF. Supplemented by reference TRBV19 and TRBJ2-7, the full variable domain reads DGGITQSPKYLFRKEGQNVTLSCEQNLNHDAMYWYRQDPGQGLRLIYYSQIVNDFQKGDIAEGYSVSREKKESFPLTVTSAQKNPTAFYLCASSRLAGGPSEQYFGPGTRLTVT.

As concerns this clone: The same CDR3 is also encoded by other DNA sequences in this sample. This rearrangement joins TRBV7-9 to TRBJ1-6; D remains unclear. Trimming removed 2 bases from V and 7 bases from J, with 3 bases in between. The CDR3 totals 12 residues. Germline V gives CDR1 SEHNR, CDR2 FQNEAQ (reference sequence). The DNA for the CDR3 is TGTGCCAGCAGCTTAAGCAATTCACCCCTCCACTTT. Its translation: CASSLSNSPLHF.

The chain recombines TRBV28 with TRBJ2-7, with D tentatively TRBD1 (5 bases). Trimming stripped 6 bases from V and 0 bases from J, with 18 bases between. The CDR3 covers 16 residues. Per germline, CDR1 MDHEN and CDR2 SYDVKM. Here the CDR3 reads CASRPAGLPFSYEQYF. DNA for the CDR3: TGTGCCAGCAGGCCGGCAGGGCTCCCGTTCTCCTACGAGCAGTACTTC.